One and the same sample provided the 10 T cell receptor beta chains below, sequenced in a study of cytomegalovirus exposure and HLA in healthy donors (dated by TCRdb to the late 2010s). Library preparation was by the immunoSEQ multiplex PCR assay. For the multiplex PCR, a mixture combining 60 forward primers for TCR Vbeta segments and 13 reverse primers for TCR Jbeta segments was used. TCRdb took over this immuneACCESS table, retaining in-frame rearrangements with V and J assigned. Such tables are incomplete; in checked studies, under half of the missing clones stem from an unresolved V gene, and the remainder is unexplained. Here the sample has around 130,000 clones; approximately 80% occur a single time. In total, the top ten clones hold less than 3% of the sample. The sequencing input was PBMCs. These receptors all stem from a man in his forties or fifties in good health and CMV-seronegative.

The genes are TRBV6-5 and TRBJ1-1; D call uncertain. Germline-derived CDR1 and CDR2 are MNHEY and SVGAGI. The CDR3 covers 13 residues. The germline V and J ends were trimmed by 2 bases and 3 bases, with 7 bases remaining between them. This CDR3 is CASSYTVDTEAFF. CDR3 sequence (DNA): TGTGCCAGCAGTTACACAGTGGACACTGAAGCTTTCTTT.

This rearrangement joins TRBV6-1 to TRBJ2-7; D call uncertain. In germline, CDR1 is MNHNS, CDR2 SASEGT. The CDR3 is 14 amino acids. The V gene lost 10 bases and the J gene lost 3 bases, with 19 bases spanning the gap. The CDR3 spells CAIPPLVEIYEQYF. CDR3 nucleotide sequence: TGTGCCATTCCCCCCCTGGTGGAGATCTACGAGCAGTACTTC.

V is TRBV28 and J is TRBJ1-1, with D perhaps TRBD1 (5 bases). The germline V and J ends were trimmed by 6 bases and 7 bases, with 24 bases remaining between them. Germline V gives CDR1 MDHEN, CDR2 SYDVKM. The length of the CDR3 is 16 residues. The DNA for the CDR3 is TGTGCCAGCAGCCAGATTATGGGGGGTAGAACTAATGAAGCTTTCTTT. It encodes CASSQIMGGRTNEAFF.

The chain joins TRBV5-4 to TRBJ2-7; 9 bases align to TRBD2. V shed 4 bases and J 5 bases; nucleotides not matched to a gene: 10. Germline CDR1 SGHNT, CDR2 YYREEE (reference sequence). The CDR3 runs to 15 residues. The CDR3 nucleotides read TGTGCCAGCAGCCCCGCGGGGGGGGGATTGAACGAGCAGTACTTC. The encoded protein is CASSPAGGGLNEQYF. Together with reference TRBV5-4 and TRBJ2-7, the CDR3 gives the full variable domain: ETGVTQSPTHLIKTRGQQVTLRCSSQSGHNTVSWYQQALGQGPQFIFQYYREEENGRGNFPPRFSGLQFPNYSSELNVNALELDDSALYLCASSPAGGGLNEQYFGPGTRLTVT.

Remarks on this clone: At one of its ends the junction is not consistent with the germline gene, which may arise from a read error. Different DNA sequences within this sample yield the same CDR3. The CDR3 sequence: CASLTGRTNSPLHF. For the CDR3, the DNA is TGTGCCAGCCTGACTGGGAGAACGAATTCCCCCCTCCACTTT. The gene calls are TRBV2 and TRBJ1-6; D is ambiguous. The CDR3 covers 14 residues. The germline CDR1 and CDR2 sequences are SNHLY and FYNNEI.

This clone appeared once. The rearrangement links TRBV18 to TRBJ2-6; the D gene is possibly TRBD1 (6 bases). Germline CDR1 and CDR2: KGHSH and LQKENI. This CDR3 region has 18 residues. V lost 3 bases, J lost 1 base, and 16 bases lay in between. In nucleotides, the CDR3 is TGTGCCAGCTCACCGCTCAACAGGGCCAGGTCTGGGGCCAACGTCCTGACTTTC. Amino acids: CASSPLNRARSGANVLTF.

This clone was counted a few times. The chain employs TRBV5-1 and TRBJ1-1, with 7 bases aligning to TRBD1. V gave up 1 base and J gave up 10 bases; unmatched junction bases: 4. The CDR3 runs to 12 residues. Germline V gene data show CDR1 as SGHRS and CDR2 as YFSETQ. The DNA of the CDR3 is TGCGCCAGCAGCTTGTGGGGACAGAGAGCTTTCTTT. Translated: CASSLWGQRAFF.

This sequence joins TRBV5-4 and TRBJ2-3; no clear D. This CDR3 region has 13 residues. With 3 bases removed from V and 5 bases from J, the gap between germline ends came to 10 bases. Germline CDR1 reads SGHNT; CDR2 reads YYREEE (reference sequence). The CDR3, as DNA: TGTGCCAGCAGCTCCGCCGCTAAAGATACGCAGTATTTT. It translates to CASSSAAKDTQYF.

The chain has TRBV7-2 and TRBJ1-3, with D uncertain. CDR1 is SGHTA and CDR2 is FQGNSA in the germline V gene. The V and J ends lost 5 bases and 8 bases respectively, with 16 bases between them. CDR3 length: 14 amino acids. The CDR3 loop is CASSREGGSDTIYF. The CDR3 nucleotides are TGTGCCAGCAGCCGCGAGGGTGGTAGTGACACCATATATTTT.

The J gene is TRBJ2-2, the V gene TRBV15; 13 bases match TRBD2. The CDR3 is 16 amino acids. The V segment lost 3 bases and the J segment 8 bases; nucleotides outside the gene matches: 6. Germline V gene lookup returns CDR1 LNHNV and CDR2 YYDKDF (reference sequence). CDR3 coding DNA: TGTGCCACCAGCAGGGTACTAGCGGGGGGGGTGGGGGAGCTGTTTTTT. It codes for CATSRVLAGGVGELFF.